The 19 T cell receptor beta chains presented below share a single source sample, sequenced in a study of cytomegalovirus exposure and HLA in healthy donors. With 60 Vbeta and 13 Jbeta primers, the PCR was carried out. The method was immunoSEQ multiplex PCR; TCRdb's version includes in-frame clones alone and lacks a portion of them. The table shows about 150,000 clones, with approximately 80% occurring only once. Sequencing was performed on PBMCs. Receptor source: a woman aged 40 to 50 in good health and CMV-seronegative.

The chain combines TRBV5-1 with TRBJ2-7; D perhaps matches TRBD1 (6 bases). Trimming shortened V by 4 bases and J by 2 bases, and 16 bases separated the two germline ends. The germline V gene has CDR1 SGHRS and CDR2 YFSETQ. This CDR3 contains 15 residues. CDR3 protein: CASSLRRQDTYEQYF. DNA of the CDR3: TGCGCCAGCAGCCTGCGCCGACAGGATACCTACGAGCAGTACTTC.

This sequence joins TRBV5-8 and TRBJ1-1; no clear D. Per germline, CDR1 SGHTS and CDR2 YDEGEE. The V end was cut by 1 base, the J end by 1 base, with 5 bases between. This CDR3 is built from 13 residues. The CDR3 nucleotides are TGTGCCAGCAGCTTGCGGGGGAACACTGAAGCTTTCTTT. As protein: CASSLRGNTEAFF. Full variable domain (outside the CDR3, taken from reference TRBV5-8 and TRBJ1-1): EAGVTQSPTHLIKTRGQQATLRCSPISGHTSVYWYQQALGLGLQFLLWYDEGEERNRGNFPPRFSGRQFPNYSSELNVNALELEDSALYLCASSLRGNTEAFFGQGTRLTVV.

This chain uses TRBV10-3 with TRBJ2-7, with TRBD2 identical over 10 bases. The J segment lost 0 bases and the V segment lost 0 bases, leaving 2 bases of the junction unmatched. Germline V gene data show CDR1 as ENHRY and CDR2 as SYGVKD. The CDR3 is 16 amino acids. The CDR3 sequence: CAISESSSGSSYEQYF. The CDR3, as DNA: TGTGCCATCAGTGAGTCATCTAGCGGGAGCTCCTACGAGCAGTACTTC.

This chain uses TRBV28 with TRBJ1-4; 7 bases line up with TRBD1. With 6 bases clipped from V and 5 bases from J, the junction kept 6 bases outside the gene matches. This CDR3 is built from 14 residues. Germline V gene lookup returns CDR1 MDHEN and CDR2 SYDVKM. DNA of the CDR3: TGTGCCAGCAGAGTGGGACAGAAAAATGAAAAACTGTTTTTT. Translation gives CASRVGQKNEKLFF. The full variable domain, with the rest looked up from reference TRBV28 and TRBJ1-4, is DVKVTQSSRYLVKRTGEKVFLECVQDMDHENMFWYRQDPGLGLRLIYFSYDVKMKEKGDIPEGYSVSREKKERFSLILESASTNQTSMYLCASRVGQKNEKLFFGSGTQLSVL.

V usage is TRBV18 and J usage is TRBJ1-1; D call uncertain. Germline loops: CDR1 KGHSH, CDR2 LQKENI. The CDR3 runs 15 residues. V gave up 3 bases and J gave up 4 bases, with 15 bases separating them. CDR3 loop: CASSPTAPQGTEAFF. The CDR3 DNA reads TGTGCCAGCTCACCCACAGCCCCCCAAGGCACTGAAGCTTTCTTT.

The V and J genes are TRBV5-1 and TRBJ2-1, with D possibly TRBD1 on 5 matching bases. The CDR3 length is 15 residues. The V and J ends lost 0 bases and 6 bases respectively, with 13 bases between them. Germline values: CDR1 SGHRS, CDR2 YFSETQ. The chain's CDR3 is CASSLEGQALNEQFF. The CDR3 DNA reads as TGCGCCAGCAGCTTGGAGGGGCAGGCTCTCAATGAGCAGTTCTTC. The full variable domain, rest sourced from reference TRBV5-1 and TRBJ2-1, is KAGVTQTPRYLIKTRGQQVTLSCSPISGHRSVSWYQQTPGQGLQFLFEYFSETQRNKGNFPGRFSGRQFSNSRSEMNVSTLELGDSALYLCASSLEGQALNEQFFGPGTRLTVL.

CDR3 coding DNA: TGTGCCAGCAGCTTAGGGGACAGGGGAGAACAGCCCCAGCATTTT. Residues: CASSLGDRGEQPQHF. This chain joins TRBV7-9 and TRBJ1-5; 10 nucleotides line up with TRBD1. Germline CDR1 SEHNR, CDR2 FQNEAQ (reference sequence). V was pared by 1 base and J by 7 bases, with 4 bases of the junction left unmatched. This CDR3 has 15 residues. The full variable domain, in which reference TRBV7-9 and TRBJ1-5 provide the parts outside the CDR3, is DTGVSQNPRHKITKRGQNVTFRCDPISEHNRLYWYRQTLGQGPEFLTYFQNEAQLEKSRLLSDRFSAERPKGSFSTLEIQRTEQGDSAMYLCASSLGDRGEQPQHFGDGTRLSIL.

This chain joins TRBV5-1 and TRBJ1-2, with 8 bases aligning to TRBD1. The CDR3 covers 14 residues. Germline V gene data show CDR1 as SGHRS and CDR2 as YFSETQ. V shed 4 bases, J shed 5 bases, and the junction held 7 bases outside the gene matches. This CDR3 reads CASSPDREFYGYTF. The CDR3 DNA is TGCGCCAGCAGCCCGGACAGGGAATTTTATGGCTACACCTTC.

In this sample, this clone turned up once. The chain joins TRBV6-5 to TRBJ2-7; the D is unclear. The length of the CDR3 is 12 residues. Germline V CDR1 and CDR2: MNHEY, SVGAGI. Trimming pared 6 bases from V and 3 bases from J, leaving 9 bases between. CDR3 nucleotide sequence: TGTGCCAGCAGAGACACGAACTACGAGCAGTACTTC. It specifies CASRDTNYEQYF.

The V gene is TRBV2, the J gene TRBJ1-1; 8 bases are shared with TRBD1. J was trimmed by 5 bases and V by 8 bases; bases with no gene match: 7. This CDR3 is built from 13 residues. Germline V gene sequence: CDR1 SNHLY, CDR2 FYNNEI. The CDR3 DNA is TGTGCCAGCGGACAGGGCGTTTGGACTGAAGCTTTCTTT. It codes for CASGQGVWTEAFF.

The rearrangement uses TRBV10-3 and TRBJ2-1; perhaps TRBD1 as D (5 bases). Per germline, CDR1 ENHRY and CDR2 SYGVKD. Trimming took 8 bases from V and 5 from J, leaving 10 bases between them. The CDR3 runs to 12 residues. CDR3 coding DNA: TGTGCCATCGCCGACAGAGACAATGAGCAGTTCTTC. Its translation: CAIADRDNEQFF.

The chain carries TRBV5-1 and TRBJ1-5; no clear D gene. V shed 4 bases and J shed 1 base, with 15 bases lying between them. The CDR3 has 16 residues. The germline gives CDR1 SGHRS, CDR2 YFSETQ. The CDR3 bases are TGCGCCAGCAGCCCCCTTCCGGGTATAAGCAATCAGCCCCAGCATTTT. Amino acids: CASSPLPGISNQPQHF.

This clone was seen a few times. V gene TRBV6-1 combines with J gene TRBJ2-7, with TRBD2 as a possible D gene (5 bases). This CDR3 is 12 amino acids long. Germline values: CDR1 MNHNS, CDR2 SASEGT. The germline V and J ends were trimmed by 6 bases and 5 bases, with 11 bases remaining between them. The CDR3 reads CASRPAGDEQYF. The CDR3 region has the DNA TGTGCCAGCAGACCGGCCGGGGACGAGCAGTACTTC.

This clone occurred once. This chain connects TRBV19 to TRBJ2-1, with D perhaps matching TRBD2 (5 bases). V dropped 6 bases and J dropped 0 bases, with 21 bases sitting between them. The CDR3 is made up of 18 amino acids. Germline V gives CDR1 LNHDA, CDR2 SQIVND (reference sequence). The CDR3 spells CASSKVRVGKISYNEQFF. Here the CDR3 DNA reads TGTGCCAGTAGCAAGGTGCGGGTTGGCAAAATCTCCTACAATGAGCAGTTCTTC. Using reference TRBV19 and TRBJ2-1 for the parts outside the CDR3, the full variable domain is DGGITQSPKYLFRKEGQNVTLSCEQNLNHDAMYWYRQDPGQGLRLIYYSQIVNDFQKGDIAEGYSVSREKKESFPLTVTSAQKNPTAFYLCASSKVRVGKISYNEQFFGPGTRLTVL.

A single count supports this clone. The CDR3 is CASTGGTQYF. The CDR3 DNA is TGTGCCAGCACGGGGGGCACGCAGTATTTT. The chain uses TRBV28 and TRBJ2-3; tentatively, D is TRBD2 (7 bases). The ends were cut back, 7 bases at V and 9 bases at J, with 8 bases in the middle. This CDR3 region has 10 residues. CDR1 MDHEN and CDR2 SYDVKM come from the germline V gene. Supplemented by reference TRBV28 and TRBJ2-3, the full variable domain reads DVKVTQSSRYLVKRTGEKVFLECVQDMDHENMFWYRQDPGLGLRLIYFSYDVKMKEKGDIPEGYSVSREKKERFSLILESASTNQTSMYLCASTGGTQYFGPGTRLTVL.

The chain couples TRBV6-5 to TRBJ1-1; D unclear. Trimming shortened V by 7 bases and J by 5 bases, and 8 bases separated the two germline ends. Germline loops: CDR1 MNHEY, CDR2 SVGAGI. The CDR3 is 11 amino acids. This CDR3 reads CASIARTEAFF. In DNA form, the CDR3 reads TGTGCCAGCATTGCGAGGACTGAAGCTTTCTTT.

This sequence joins TRBV29-1 and TRBJ2-1, with TRBD1 matching 9 bases. V gave up 7 bases and J gave up 9 bases; unmatched junction bases: 7. In germline, CDR1 is SQVTM, CDR2 ANQGSEA. This CDR3 region has 12 residues. Here the CDR3 DNA reads TGCAGCGAGGGACAGGGTCGGGGTGAGCAGTTCTTC. Its translation: CSEGQGRGEQFF.

The chain recombines TRBV5-1 with TRBJ2-5, with 13 positions matching TRBD2. Trimming took 6 bases from V and 5 from J; bases not matched to a gene: 4. The CDR3 has 14 amino acids. CDR1 and CDR2 (germline): SGHRS, YFSETQ. The CDR3 DNA sequence: TGCGCCAGCAAGGGACTAGCGGGGTTGGAGACCCAGTACTTC. Translation gives CASKGLAGLETQYF.

The chain has TRBV5-6 and TRBJ2-3; weak D call: TRBD1 (7 bases). The CDR3 is 15 amino acids. Germline lookup yields CDR1 SGHDT and CDR2 YYEEEE. Trimming shortened V by 6 bases and J by 9 bases, and 23 bases separated the two germline ends. This CDR3 is CASTTAEGAFRTQYF. The DNA of the CDR3 is TGTGCCAGCACAACGGCGGAGGGGGCTTTCAGGACGCAGTATTTT.